The next 13 T cell receptor beta chains were all read from a single sample in a study of blood T cell repertoires in COVID-19. Sequenced by immunoSEQ multiplex PCR; TCRdb stores in-frame clones only, minus some. The sample consists of about 270,000 clones, about 91% of them appearing once. The sample consisted of PBMCs or T cells enriched from blood (not recorded which). The receptor source for this set is a woman aged 35 to 49 with acute COVID-19.

This sequence joins TRBV5-4 and TRBJ1-2, with 9 positions matching TRBD1. V dropped 5 bases and J dropped 4; count of bases not matched to a gene: 6. The CDR3 is 14 residues long. Germline V gene sequence: CDR1 SGHNT, CDR2 YYREEE (reference sequence). This CDR3 is CASRPGTGSYGYTF. The CDR3 DNA follows: TGTGCCAGCAGGCCCGGGACAGGGTCCTATGGCTACACCTTC.

This sequence joins TRBV28 and TRBJ2-2; 12 nucleotides match TRBD2. Germline trimming cut 6 bases from V and 6 bases from J; bases unmatched to any gene: 17. This CDR3 contains 19 residues. Germline V gene sequence: CDR1 MDHEN, CDR2 SYDVKM. In nucleotides, the CDR3 is TGTGCCAGCAGGACTCTGATGGGACTAGCGGGTCCCACTTCCGGGGAGCTGTTTTTT. This sequence encodes CASRTLMGLAGPTSGELFF.

V is TRBV16 and J is TRBJ1-2; 8 bases align to TRBD1. Germline V gene sequence: CDR1 KGHSY, CDR2 FQNENV. The V gene end was trimmed by 1 base and the J gene end by 4 bases; junction bases not matched to a gene: 14. The CDR3 contains 18 residues. The CDR3 is CASSQFEGPGGSGYGYTF. Here the CDR3 DNA reads TGTGCCAGCAGCCAATTCGAGGGTCCAGGGGGCAGTGGCTATGGCTACACCTTC.

The rearrangement joins TRBV19 to TRBJ1-5, with 7 positions matching TRBD1. After removal of 3 bases from V and 7 bases from J, the junction contained 21 bases not matched to a gene. CDR1 and CDR2 from the germline V gene are LNHDA and SQIVND (reference sequence). This CDR3 comprises 19 residues. CDR3 region: CASSIANRDRAGVSQPQHF. In DNA, the CDR3 is TGTGCCAGTAGTATCGCAAACCGAGACAGGGCCGGAGTATCCCAGCCCCAGCATTTT.

This CDR3 is CASSYEDAGGNTIYF. The CDR3 DNA is TGTGCCAGCAGTTACGAAGACGCAGGGGGAAACACCATATATTTT. This sequence joins TRBV6-5 and TRBJ1-3, with D perhaps TRBD1 (5 bases). V was clipped by 2 bases and J by 4 bases, with 12 bases between them. Germline values: CDR1 MNHEY, CDR2 SVGAGI. This CDR3 has 15 amino acids.

A note on this clone: Additional DNA sequences in this sample encode the identical CDR3. The V gene is TRBV7-8, the J gene TRBJ1-1, with TRBD1 identical over 7 bases. The CDR3 sequence is 13 residues long. V lost 3 bases to trimming and J lost 3 bases; unmatched junction nucleotides: 1. The germline V gene has CDR1 SGHVS and CDR2 FQNEAQ. DNA for the CDR3: TGTGCCAGCAGCTTCGACAGGGACACTGAAGCTTTCTTT. Protein: CASSFDRDTEAFF.

The J gene is TRBJ1-6, the V gene TRBV10-3, with D perhaps TRBD1 (6 bases). The CDR3 loop spans 16 amino acids. Trimming left V 5 bases short and J 7 bases short, with 18 bases between. Germline CDR1 reads ENHRY; CDR2 reads SYGVKD. The CDR3 nucleotides read TGTGCCATCAGTACCTATGGGGGCTTCGGAAATTCACCCCTCCACTTT. It codes for CAISTYGGFGNSPLHF.

The V gene is TRBV6-4, the J gene TRBJ1-1; 7 nucleotides match TRBD1. Germline CDR1 is MRHNA and CDR2 is SNTAGT. The CDR3 runs 15 residues. J was trimmed by 5 bases and V by 6 bases; bases with no gene match: 12. CDR3 in amino acids: CASRPGQRALTEAFF. CDR3 in DNA: TGTGCCAGCAGACCGGGACAGAGGGCGCTAACTGAAGCTTTCTTT.

The rearrangement uses TRBV30 and TRBJ1-1, with 8 bases lining up with TRBD1. Germline V lookup: CDR1 GTSNPN, CDR2 SVGIG (reference sequence). V was clipped by 1 base and J by 3 bases; unmatched bases: 10. The length of the CDR3 is 16 residues. For the CDR3, the DNA is TGTGCCTGGAGTGACGAGGACAGGGAGTTTGACACTGAAGCTTTCTTT. Residues: CAWSDEDREFDTEAFF.

The chain combines TRBV4-1 with TRBJ1-1; 7 bases align to TRBD1. CDR1 is MGHRA, CDR2 YSYEKL, per germline. The CDR3 has 14 amino acids. V trimming: 6 bases; J trimming: 4 bases; junction bases outside the gene matches: 8. CDR3 DNA: TGCGCCAGCAGTTACGACAGGGATGGCACTGAAGCTTTCTTT. Its protein is CASSYDRDGTEAFF.

This chain uses TRBV4-3 with TRBJ2-1, with 11 bases aligning to TRBD2. In germline, CDR1 is LGHNA, CDR2 YSLEER. Trimming at V came to 4 bases and at J to 8 bases, leaving 7 bases not matched to a gene. The CDR3 has 15 residues. Here the CDR3 DNA reads TGCGCCAGCAGCCCACTAGCGGGAGAGGATGATGAGCAGTTCTTC. Protein sequence: CASSPLAGEDDEQFF.

The J gene is TRBJ2-1, the V gene TRBV5-1; D might be TRBD2 (6 bases). This CDR3 region has 15 residues. Germline values: CDR1 SGHRS, CDR2 YFSETQ. V was clipped by 0 bases and J by 5 bases, with 12 bases between them. CDR3 in amino acids: CASSLVGGENNEQFF. The CDR3 coding sequence is TGCGCCAGCAGCTTGGTGGGAGGCGAGAACAATGAGCAGTTCTTC. The complete variable domain, with remaining parts taken from reference TRBV5-1 and TRBJ2-1, reads KAGVTQTPRYLIKTRGQQVTLSCSPISGHRSVSWYQQTPGQGLQFLFEYFSETQRNKGNFPGRFSGRQFSNSRSEMNVSTLELGDSALYLCASSLVGGENNEQFFGPGTRLTVL.

This clone showed up just a few times. This chain joins TRBV7-9 and TRBJ2-3; 7 nucleotides match TRBD2. CDR1 SEHNR and CDR2 FQNEAQ come from the germline V gene (reference sequence). The CDR3 is 16 residues long. Trimming at V came to 2 bases and at J to 3 bases, leaving 8 bases not matched to a gene. The CDR3, as DNA: TGTGCCAGCAGCTTACACGGGCCGGGGGGAACAGATACGCAGTATTTT. Translating gives CASSLHGPGGTDTQYF.